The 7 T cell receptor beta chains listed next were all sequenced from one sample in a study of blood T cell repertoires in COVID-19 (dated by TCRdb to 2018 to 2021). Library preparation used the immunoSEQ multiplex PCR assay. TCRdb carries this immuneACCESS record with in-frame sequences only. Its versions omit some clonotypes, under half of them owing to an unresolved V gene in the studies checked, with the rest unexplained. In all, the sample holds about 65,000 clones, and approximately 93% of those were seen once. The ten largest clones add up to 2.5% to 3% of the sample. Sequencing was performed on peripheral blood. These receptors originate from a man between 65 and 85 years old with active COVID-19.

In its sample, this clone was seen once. DNA for the CDR3: TGTGCCAGCAGCTTACGGCAGGTAGCGGGGGAGAGAGAGCAGTACTTC. Translation: CASSLRQVAGEREQYF. The chain recombines TRBV7-6 with TRBJ2-7; 9 nucleotides line up with TRBD2. V was clipped by 2 bases and J by 7 bases; unmatched bases: 12. The germline CDR1 and CDR2 sequences are SGHVS and FNYEAQ. The length of the CDR3 is 16 residues.

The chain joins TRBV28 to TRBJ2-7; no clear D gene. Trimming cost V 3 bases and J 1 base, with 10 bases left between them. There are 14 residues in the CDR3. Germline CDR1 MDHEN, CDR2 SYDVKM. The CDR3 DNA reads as TGTGCCAGCAGTTTCCTTATACTGTCCTACGAGCAGTACGTC. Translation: CASSFLILSYEQYV.

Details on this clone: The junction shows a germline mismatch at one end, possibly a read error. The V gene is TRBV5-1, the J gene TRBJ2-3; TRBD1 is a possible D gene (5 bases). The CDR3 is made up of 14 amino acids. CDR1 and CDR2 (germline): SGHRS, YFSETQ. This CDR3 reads CASSLEGGTDTQYF. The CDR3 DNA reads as TGCGCCAGCAGTTTGGAAGGGGGCACAGATACGCAGTATTTT.

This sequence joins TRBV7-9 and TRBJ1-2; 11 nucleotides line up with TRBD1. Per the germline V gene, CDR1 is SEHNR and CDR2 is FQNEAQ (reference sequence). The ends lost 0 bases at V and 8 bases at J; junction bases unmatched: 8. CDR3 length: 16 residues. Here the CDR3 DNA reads TGTGCCAGCAGCTTAGCCGACGGACAGGGGGCGGGCGGCTACACCTTC. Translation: CASSLADGQGAGGYTF.

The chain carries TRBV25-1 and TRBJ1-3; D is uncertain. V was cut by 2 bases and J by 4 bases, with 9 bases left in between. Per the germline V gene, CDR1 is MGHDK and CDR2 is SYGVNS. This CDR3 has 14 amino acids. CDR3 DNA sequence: TGTGCCAGCAGTGAAGGTCTAAAGGGAAACACCATATATTTT. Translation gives CASSEGLKGNTIYF.

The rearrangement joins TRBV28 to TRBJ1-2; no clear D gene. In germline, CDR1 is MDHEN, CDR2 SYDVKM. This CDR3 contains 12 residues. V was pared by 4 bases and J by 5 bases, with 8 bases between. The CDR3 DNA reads TGTGCCAGCAGTTATAACAATTATGGCTACACCTTC. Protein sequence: CASSYNNYGYTF.

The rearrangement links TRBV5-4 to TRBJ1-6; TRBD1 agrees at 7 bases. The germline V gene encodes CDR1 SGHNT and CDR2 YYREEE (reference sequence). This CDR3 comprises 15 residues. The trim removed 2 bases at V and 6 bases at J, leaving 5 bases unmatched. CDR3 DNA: TGTGCCAGCAGCTTAGGCCAGGGGGTTAATTCACCCCTCCACTTT. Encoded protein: CASSLGQGVNSPLHF.